The 3 T cell receptor beta chains below all came from one sample that was sequenced in a study of CD8 T cells in Susac syndrome. The RNA, 0.5 to 1 ug, was put through reverse transcription using random hexamers. TCRdb re-called the immunoSEQ multiplex PCR reads through MiXCR, storing one row per CDR3 protein. The table has roughly 150,000 distinct CDR3 sequences, 85% to 95% seen once; the top ten hold 0.16%. The specimen sequenced was CD4+ T cells from PBMCs. The receptor source for this set is a human donor with Susac syndrome.

The chain employs TRBV7-2 and TRBJ1-1; the D is unclear. Germline V CDR1 and CDR2: SGHTA, FQGNSA. V was shortened by 4 bases and J by 0 bases, with 12 bases between the two germline ends. CDR3 length: 15 residues. The CDR3 DNA reads as TGTGCCAGCAGCTCCGTAGGGCTGTTGAACACTGAAGCTTTCTTT. It encodes CASSSVGLLNTEAFF. The full variable domain, with the rest looked up from reference TRBV7-2 and TRBJ1-1, is GAGVSQSPSNKVTEKGKDVELRCDPISGHTALYWYRQSLGQGLEFLIYFQGNSAPDKSGLPSDRFSAERTGGSVSTLTIQRTQQEDSAVYLCASSSVGLLNTEAFFGQGTRLTVV.

The rearrangement uses TRBV3-1 and TRBJ1-1; D call uncertain. The CDR3 has 14 residues. V was clipped by 4 bases and J by 1 base, with 10 bases between them. CDR1 LGHDT and CDR2 YNNKEL come from the germline V gene (reference sequence). The CDR3 sequence: CASSPGLANTEAFF. In nucleotides, the CDR3 is TGTGCCAGCAGCCCCGGACTGGCGAACACTGAAGCTTTCTTT.

V usage is TRBV20-1 and J usage is TRBJ2-1, with 11 positions matching TRBD2. V lost 3 bases, J lost 1 base, and 5 bases stayed unmatched. The germline V gene has CDR1 DFQATT and CDR2 SNEGSKA (reference sequence). The CDR3 extends over 16 amino acids. The CDR3 DNA follows: TGCAGTGCTAGGACAAGACTAGCGGGGTCCTACAATGAGCAGTTCTTC. Its protein product is CSARTRLAGSYNEQFF.